A single sample is the source of the 6 T cell receptor beta chains below, sequenced in a study of Ad26.COV2.S vaccination and SARS-CoV-2 variants. Sequencing was performed with immunoSEQ multiplex PCR; in TCRdb, only in-frame clones are kept and a portion is missing. This table has approximately 500,000 clones, roughly 89% appearing once. Treatment denoted: some 20 received Ad26.COV2.S at low or high dose, single or two shots; about 5 received placebo; per-sample allocation not given. It was on day 63 after the first vaccine or placebo injection that samples were taken. The sample was peripheral blood, taken in a trial of Ad26.COV2.S vaccine versus placebo. These receptors were taken from a person aged 18-65 years who received the Ad26.COV2.S COVID-19 vaccine or a placebo.

On this clone: The sample has other DNA sequences that encode this CDR3 too. The chain recombines TRBV29-1 with TRBJ2-7; 16 nucleotides agree with TRBD2. The length of the CDR3 is 12 residues. Trimming took 7 bases from V and 7 from J; bases not matched to a gene: 1. The germline CDR1 and CDR2 sequences are SQVTM and ANQGSEA. The CDR3 protein is CSGGLAGGEQYF. The CDR3 bases are TGCAGCGGGGGACTAGCGGGAGGGGAGCAGTACTTC.

Points on this clone: Other nucleotide sequences from this sample produce the same CDR3. CDR3: CSVEGTLNEQFF. DNA of the CDR3: TGCAGCGTTGAGGGGACTCTTAATGAGCAGTTCTTC. The genes are TRBV29-1 and TRBJ2-1, with D perhaps TRBD2 (6 bases). CDR3 length: 12 residues. Germline-derived CDR1 and CDR2 are SQVTM and ANQGSEA. The V gene lost 3 bases and the J gene lost 7 bases, with 10 bases spanning the gap.

V usage is TRBV25-1 and J usage is TRBJ1-1, with a weak D call TRBD1 (6 bases). Trimming cost V 6 bases and J 0 bases, with 11 bases left between them. This CDR3 region has 14 residues. Germline loops: CDR1 MGHDK, CDR2 SYGVNS. CDR3 DNA: TGTGCCAGCAGAAAGGGACACTTGAACACTGAAGCTTTCTTT. Its translation: CASRKGHLNTEAFF.

For this clone: The identical CDR3 is also encoded by other nucleotide sequences in the sample. This chain links TRBV3-1 (or the pseudogene TRBV3-2) with TRBJ2-6, with TRBD1 as a possible D gene (6 bases). This CDR3 contains 15 residues. Germline loops: CDR1 LGHDT, CDR2 YNNKEL (reference sequence). V dropped 4 bases and J dropped 1 base, with 8 bases sitting between them. CDR3 region: CASSPTGSGANVLTF. The DNA for the CDR3 is TGTGCCAGCAGCCCCACAGGGTCTGGGGCCAACGTCCTGACTTTC.

The rearrangement joins TRBV28 to TRBJ2-5; TRBD1 might be the D (5 bases). Trimming pared 10 bases from V and 5 bases from J, leaving 8 bases between. The V gene's germline CDR1 is MDHEN and CDR2 SYDVKM. There are 10 residues in the CDR3. The DNA for the CDR3 is TGTGCCACAGGGCGCGAGACCCAGTACTTC. This sequence encodes CATGRETQYF.

CDR3: CASSSAWTGRGNTIYF. The CDR3 bases are TGTGCCAGCAGCTCAGCCTGGACAGGGCGTGGAAACACCATATATTTT. This chain joins TRBV11-1 and TRBJ1-3; TRBD1 matches 8 bases. There are 16 residues in the CDR3. The germline V gene has CDR1 SGHAT and CDR2 FQDESV (reference sequence). V was pared by 4 bases and J by 3 bases, with 8 bases of the junction left unmatched.